The entry below describes one TCR beta chain. Its antigen remains unknown. Surgery without prior neoadjuvant therapy was the treatment of the selected pancreatic ductal adenocarcinoma patients. This sample is drawn from a study of T cells in pancreatic ductal adenocarcinoma. Study-wide points: Unique clonotypes were 7.5 to 10-fold more numerous in blood than in tumor. Blood clonality (approximately 0.07) did not differ significantly from tumor (around 0.12).

Germline V lookup: CDR1 SGHVS, CDR2 FQNEAQ. V shed 3 bases and J 3 bases; nucleotides not matched to a gene: 3. CDR3 size: 15 residues. Using immunoSEQ multiplex PCR, the repertoire was profiled, and TCRdb retains in-frame clones only, with some absent. Among around 94,000 clones listed, nearly 95% were seen once. The chain links TRBV7-8 to TRBJ2-2; 8 nucleotides match TRBD2. The clonotype comes from a human donor with pancreatic ductal adenocarcinoma. Sequences were obtained from PBMCs. The CDR3 DNA is TGTGCCAGCAGCTTCGGACTAGCCGACACCGGGGAGCTGTTTTTT. It encodes CASSFGLADTGELFF.